A selection of T cell receptor beta chains follows, all from one sample in a study of blood T cell repertoires in COVID-19. The repertoire was sequenced with immunoSEQ multiplex PCR; TCRdb's copy has only in-frame clones and lacks some. Altogether around 190,000 clones are present, more than 65% being singletons, with the ten largest covering approximately 13%. Specimen: peripheral blood. These TCRs come from a human donor in a cohort sampled during active COVID-19. Both conserved end residues are part of each CDR3. The order of the fields is clone size, J gene, V gene, D gene, CDR3 protein, CDR3 DNA. D genes are given only for firm matches. Size tells how often a clone was seen (once, few, many) or the class of an expanded clone, and some rows leave it out.

>.|TRBJ1-1|TRBV5-1|.
CASSLERQPNTEAFF
TGCGCCAGCAGCTTGGAACGACAGCCAAACACTGAAGCTTTCTTT
>.|TRBJ2-1|TRBV12-5|TRBD1
CASGKGQGRDGEQFF
TGTGCTAGTGGTAAGGGACAGGGGAGAGACGGTGAGCAGTTCTTC
>.|TRBJ2-1|TRBV5-1|TRBD1
CASSLKVGGETNEQFF
TGCGCCAGCAGCCTAAAAGTAGGGGGCGAGACCAATGAGCAGTTCTTC
>.|TRBJ2-7|TRBV7-8|TRBD2
CASSAGTSGFYEQYF
TGTGCCAGCAGCGCCGGGACTAGCGGCTTCTACGAGCAGTACTTC
>.|TRBJ2-5|TRBV20-1|TRBD2
CSASWSLAGTQETQYF
TGCAGTGCTAGTTGGTCACTAGCGGGTACACAAGAGACCCAGTACTTC
>.|TRBJ1-5|TRBV6-6|.
CASSYLQGTGHQPQHF
TGTGCCAGCAGTTACCTCCAAGGAACAGGGCATCAGCCCCAGCATTTT
>.|TRBJ1-6|TRBV30|TRBD1
CAWNVQGQHSPLHF
TGTGCCTGGAACGTGCAGGGACAGCATTCACCCCTCCACTTT
>.|TRBJ2-1|TRBV19|.
CASSPLGSEFPGEQFF
TGTGCCAGTAGTCCCTTGGGTAGTGAGTTTCCAGGTGAGCAGTTCTTC
>once|TRBJ1-2|TRBV6-5|TRBD1
CASSYPGGYGYTF
TGTGCCAGCAGTTACCCAGGGGGCTATGGCTACACCTTC
>once|TRBJ2-5|TRBV5-1|TRBD2
CASSLGGGRETQYF
TGCGCCAGCAGCTTGGGCGGGGGTCGGGAGACCCAGTACTTC
>.|TRBJ2-7|TRBV5-6|.
CASSEQGLYEQYF
TGTGCCAGCAGCGAACAGGGCCTCTACGAGCAGTACTTC
>.|TRBJ1-2|TRBV18|.
CASSPPGHTNYGYTF
TGTGCCAGCTCACCCCCGGGACACACTAACTATGGCTACACCTTC
>.|TRBJ2-1|TRBV28|TRBD2
CASSFLAGGKQFF
TGTGCCAGCAGTTTTTTGGCGGGAGGTAAGCAGTTCTTC
>.|TRBJ1-1|TRBV7-9|TRBD1
CASRRGQANTEAFF
TGTGCCAGCAGGAGGGGACAGGCGAACACTGAAGCTTTCTTT
>.|TRBJ1-2|TRBV28|.
CASSLRPGAYGYTF
TGTGCCAGCAGTTTAAGGCCAGGGGCCTATGGCTACACCTTC
>.|TRBJ1-6|TRBV27|.
CASGGNWASPLHF
TGTGCCAGTGGAGGTAATTGGGCTTCACCCCTCCACTTT
>once|TRBJ2-7|TRBV21-1|.
CASTKYRGCPYEQYF
TGTGCCAGCACCAAATACAGGGGATGCCCCTACGAGCAGTACTTC
>.|TRBJ2-7|TRBV27|.
CASSASPYEQYF
TGTGCCAGCAGCGCTAGTCCCTACGAGCAGTACTTC
>few|TRBJ2-3|TRBV12-3/TRBV12-4|.
CASTVHNTDTQYF
TGTGCCAGCACCGTACATAACACAGATACGCAGTATTTT
>.|TRBJ2-5|TRBV18|TRBD1
CASSPRTGPQETQYF
TGTGCCAGCTCACCGCGGACAGGCCCACAAGAGACCCAGTACTTC
>.|TRBJ2-3|TRBV20-1|.
CSASVAFSSDTQYF
TGCAGTGCTAGTGTGGCATTCTCATCAGATACGCAGTATTTT
>.|TRBJ2-1|TRBV28|TRBD2
CASRRTSGNYNEQFF
TGTGCCAGCAGACGGACTAGCGGGAATTACAATGAGCAGTTCTTC
>.|TRBJ2-5|TRBV5-1|TRBD2
CASSPGGRETQYF
TGCGCCAGCAGCCCGGGGGGGAGAGAGACCCAGTACTTC
>.|TRBJ2-7|TRBV10-2|TRBD2
CASKPKTSGGFLYF
TGCGCCAGCAAACCAAAAACTAGCGGGGGCTTCCTGTACTTC
>few|TRBJ1-1|TRBV11-2|.
CASSSMRETEAFF
TGTGCCAGCAGCTCTATGAGGGAAACTGAAGCTTTCTTT
>.|TRBJ2-3|TRBV5-1|TRBD2
CASSSTSSPLDTQYF
TGCGCCAGCAGCTCGACTAGCTCACCCCTGGATACGCAGTATTTT
>.|TRBJ1-2|TRBV27|TRBD1
CASSKKYNPGQHTPTNGYTF
TGTGCCAGCAGTAAAAAATACAATCCGGGACAGCACACACCAACTAATGGCTACACCTTC
>.|TRBJ2-1|TRBV19|TRBD2
CASSPGTSGHSYNEQFF
TGTGCCAGTAGTCCCGGGACTAGCGGACACTCCTACAATGAGCAGTTCTTC
>.|TRBJ2-7|TRBV28|.
CASSRNRLVGEQYF
TGTGCCAGCAGTCGTAATAGACTAGTGGGGGAGCAGTACTTC
>.|TRBJ2-3|TRBV2|.
CASTKEQGSRDTQYF
TGTGCCAGCACCAAGGAGCAGGGTAGTAGAGATACGCAGTATTTT
>.|TRBJ2-3|TRBV29-1|TRBD2
CSVGSGTSPFTDTQYF
TGCAGCGTTGGTTCTGGGACTAGCCCGTTCACAGATACGCAGTATTTT
>.|TRBJ1-5|TRBV4-1|.
CASSQDVYSNQPQHF
TGCGCCAGCAGCCAAGATGTTTATAGCAATCAGCCCCAGCATTTT
>.|TRBJ2-1|TRBV28|TRBD2
CAIQREGRDEQFF
TGTGCCATCCAGCGGGAGGGCCGGGATGAGCAGTTCTTC
>.|TRBJ2-1|TRBV6-4|TRBD2
CASSSSGSSYNEQFF
TGTGCCAGCAGCTCTAGCGGGAGCTCCTACAATGAGCAGTTCTTC
>once|TRBJ2-5|TRBV29-1|TRBD2
CSVDKGLAEETQYF
TGCAGCGTTGATAAGGGACTAGCTGAAGAGACCCAGTACTTC
>.|TRBJ1-3|TRBV5-1|.
CASSREGNGNTIYF
TGCGCCAGCAGCAGGGAGGGAAACGGAAACACCATATATTTT
>few|TRBJ2-7|TRBV6-5|TRBD2
CASSSGRLAGEEQYF
TGTGCCAGCAGTTCCGGCCGACTAGCGGGAGAGGAGCAGTACTTC
>.|TRBJ1-1|TRBV28|TRBD1
CASSRPRQGATNTEAFF
TGTGCCAGCAGTCGCCCCAGACAGGGGGCAACGAACACTGAAGCTTTCTTT
>.|TRBJ2-7|TRBV7-2|TRBD2
CASSLGLAGTYEQYF
TGTGCCAGCAGCTTAGGACTAGCGGGCACCTACGAGCAGTACTTC
>.|TRBJ2-5|TRBV7-7|TRBD2
CASSPRGGIQETQYF
TGTGCCAGCAGCCCCCGGGGGGGGATTCAAGAGACCCAGTACTTC
>.|TRBJ2-7|TRBV28|.
CASSLATYSSYEQYF
TGTGCCAGCAGTTTAGCGACATATTCTTCCTACGAGCAGTACTTC
>.|TRBJ2-5|TRBV7-9|TRBD1
CASSSGGRKETQYF
TGTGCCAGCAGCTCAGGGGGCCGGAAAGAGACCCAGTACTTC